A single sample is the source of the 25 T cell receptor beta chains below, sequenced in a study of blood T cell repertoires in COVID-19. Libraries were prepared by immunoSEQ multiplex PCR; TCRdb keeps only in-frame clonotypes and omits some of them. The sample gives fewer than 400,000 clones, 70% to 90% of which show up once; 3.5% to 5% is in the top ten. The sequenced sample was PBMCs or T cells enriched from blood (not recorded which). These receptor sequences come from a man aged 30 to 45 who had recovered from COVID-19.

The gene calls are TRBV7-9 and TRBJ1-1; D is perhaps TRBD1 (5 bases). The CDR3 totals 14 residues. V was shortened by 7 bases and J by 2 bases, with 14 bases between the two germline ends. Germline lookup yields CDR1 SEHNR and CDR2 FQNEAQ (reference sequence). The CDR3 protein is CASNLWGGNTEAFF. The CDR3, as DNA: TGTGCCAGCAACCTATGGGGCGGTAACACTGAAGCTTTCTTT.

This rearrangement joins TRBV6-6 to TRBJ2-1; 10 bases align to TRBD1. The CDR3 is made up of 15 amino acids. V was pared by 5 bases and J by 2 bases, with 3 bases of the junction left unmatched. Germline V CDR1 and CDR2: MNHNY, SVGAGI (reference sequence). This chain's CDR3 is CASSLGQGPYNEQFF. In DNA form, the CDR3 reads TGTGCCAGCAGTCTGGGACAGGGGCCCTACAATGAGCAGTTCTTC.

The rearrangement uses TRBV5-6 and TRBJ1-6, with 7 nucleotides matching TRBD1. This CDR3 comprises 13 residues. Germline V gene sequence: CDR1 SGHDT, CDR2 YYEEEE. V lost 4 bases and J lost 10; bases outside the gene matches: 5. The CDR3 region has the DNA TGTGCCAGCAGCCGACAGGGAACCTCACCCCTCCACTTT. This gives the protein CASSRQGTSPLHF.

The gene calls are TRBV12-3 or TRBV12-4 and TRBJ1-4; D is perhaps TRBD1 (6 bases). This CDR3 is built from 13 residues. Between the trimmed V and J ends, which lost 6 bases and 8 bases, there was a span of 13 bases. The CDR3: CASSQNDREKLFF. The CDR3 DNA is TGTGCCAGCAGCCAAAACGACAGGGAAAAACTGTTTTTT.

The chain carries TRBV23-1 and TRBJ2-7; 14 positions agree with TRBD2. TRBV23-1 is filed as an ORF, its function uncertain. V lost 11 bases, J lost 0 bases, and 12 bases stayed unmatched. The CDR3 length is 17 residues. The CDR3 DNA reads as TGCGCCTGGCGGACTAGCGGGAGGTCCCTCGACTCCTACGAGCAGTACTTC. This sequence encodes CAWRTSGRSLDSYEQYF.

The J gene is TRBJ2-5, the V gene TRBV10-3, with D maybe TRBD2 (5 bases). Germline V gives CDR1 ENHRY, CDR2 SYGVKD. The CDR3 has 15 residues. Trimming took 3 bases from V and 5 from J, leaving 16 bases between them. The CDR3 DNA reads as TGTGCCATCAGTGATCGTGTAGGAGGTGGGGAGACCCAGTACTTC. This encodes CAISDRVGGGETQYF.

This sequence joins TRBV10-2 and TRBJ1-1; tentative D call: TRBD1 (5 bases). The V end lost 2 bases, the J end lost 8 bases, and 15 bases lay between the germline ends. Germline V lookup: CDR1 WSHSY, CDR2 SAAADI. The CDR3 consists of 14 residues. DNA for the CDR3: TGCGCCAGCAGTGAGACCAACAGGCTTGGGGAAGCTTTCTTT. It translates to CASSETNRLGEAFF.

This chain joins TRBV5-1 and TRBJ2-1, with TRBD2 identical over 7 bases. After removal of 5 bases from V and 0 bases from J, the junction contained 8 bases not matched to a gene. This CDR3 region has 16 residues. Germline loops: CDR1 SGHRS, CDR2 YFSETQ. In nucleotides, the CDR3 is TGCGCCAGCAGGGAATATGGGGGGGTCTCCTACAATGAGCAGTTCTTC. This translates into CASREYGGVSYNEQFF.

The chain carries TRBV28 and TRBJ1-6; no firm D call. The germline V and J ends were trimmed by 2 bases and 8 bases, with 13 bases remaining between them. CDR3 length: 15 residues. Germline V gene lookup returns CDR1 MDHEN and CDR2 SYDVKM. The CDR3 DNA follows: TGTGCCAGCAGTTTAGGTCTCCGGTTTGATTCACCCCTCCACTTT. Its translation: CASSLGLRFDSPLHF.

This clone was seen once. This chain joins TRBV18 and TRBJ1-3; D is uncertain. CDR1 and CDR2 from the germline V gene are KGHSH and LQKENI. This CDR3 is 16 amino acids long. V was clipped by 2 bases and J by 0 bases, with 11 bases between them. CDR3 protein: CASSPGQARSGNTIYF. The CDR3 nucleotides read TGTGCCAGCTCACCAGGGCAGGCCCGCTCTGGAAACACCATATATTTT. The whole variable domain, remainder taken from reference TRBV18 and TRBJ1-3, is NAGVMQNPRHLVRRRGQEARLRCSPMKGHSHVYWYRQLPEEGLKFMVYLQKENIIDESGMPKERFSAEFPKEGPSILRIQQVVRGDSAAYFCASSPGQARSGNTIYFGEGSWLTVV.

The genes are TRBV24-1 and TRBJ1-6, with D unresolved. Looked up from germline, CDR1 is KGHDR and CDR2 is SFDVKD. CDR3 length: 15 amino acids. V lost 3 bases and J 7 bases, leaving 12 bases between the germline ends. CDR3 sequence reads: CATSDNNPINSPLHF. In DNA, the CDR3 is TGTGCCACCAGTGATAACAACCCCATCAATTCACCCCTCCACTTT.

The CDR3 is CASSPILQGPTGELFF. Written as DNA, the CDR3 is TGTGCCAGCTCACCAATCCTACAGGGACCCACCGGGGAGCTGTTTTTT. The chain employs TRBV18 and TRBJ2-2, with D tentatively TRBD1 (6 bases). CDR1 KGHSH and CDR2 LQKENI come from the germline V gene. V was shortened by 2 bases and J by 4 bases, with 14 bases between the two germline ends. The CDR3 is 16 amino acids.

The CDR3 coding sequence is TGTGCCAGCAGTGAGGTGGGACAGGGGAACACTGAAGCTTTCTTT. The encoded protein is CASSEVGQGNTEAFF. The chain links TRBV6-1 to TRBJ1-1; TRBD1 aligns across 9 bases. The CDR3 sequence is 15 residues long. The V and J ends lost 3 bases and 1 base, in that order; junction bases with no gene match: 3. Looked up from germline, CDR1 is MNHNS and CDR2 is SASEGT.

The CDR3 is CASSHPGTSHNEQFF. DNA for the CDR3: TGCGCCAGCAGCCATCCCGGGACTAGCCATAATGAGCAGTTCTTC. The chain joins TRBV4-1 to TRBJ2-1; 9 bases match TRBD2. Per the germline V gene, CDR1 is MGHRA and CDR2 is YSYEKL. J lost 7 bases, V lost 3 bases, and 7 bases had no gene match. This CDR3 region has 15 residues.

The chain recombines TRBV30 with TRBJ2-7; D gene unclear. Germline loops: CDR1 GTSNPN, CDR2 SVGIG (reference sequence). This CDR3 contains 12 residues. Trimming cost V 1 base and J 6 bases, with 10 bases left between them. CDR3 residues: CAWSDRVLEQYF. CDR3 sequence (DNA): TGTGCCTGGAGTGACAGAGTTCTCGAGCAGTACTTC.

The chain joins TRBV5-1 to TRBJ1-2; 11 bases agree with TRBD1. J was trimmed by 4 bases and V by 5 bases; bases with no gene match: 7. The germline CDR1 and CDR2 sequences are SGHRS and YFSETQ. The CDR3 contains 15 residues. The CDR3 DNA is TGCGCCAGCAGACCGATGGGACAGGGGGGCTATGGCTACACCTTC. Translation gives CASRPMGQGGYGYTF. The full variable domain, with the rest looked up from reference TRBV5-1 and TRBJ1-2, is KAGVTQTPRYLIKTRGQQVTLSCSPISGHRSVSWYQQTPGQGLQFLFEYFSETQRNKGNFPGRFSGRQFSNSRSEMNVSTLELGDSALYLCASRPMGQGGYGYTFGSGTRLTVV.

The J gene is TRBJ1-2, the V gene TRBV27; 8 bases agree with TRBD1. The germline V gene has CDR1 MNHEY and CDR2 SMNVEV (reference sequence). Germline trimming cut 4 bases from V and 3 bases from J; bases unmatched to any gene: 7. The CDR3 covers 15 residues. CDR3 residues: CASSYRQGLDYGYTF. DNA of the CDR3: TGTGCCAGCAGTTACAGACAGGGGCTGGACTATGGCTACACCTTC.

V is TRBV28 and J is TRBJ1-2, with a possible D match to TRBD1 (5 bases). Germline V gene data show CDR1 as MDHEN and CDR2 as SYDVKM. V lost 4 bases, J lost 7 bases, and 16 bases lay in between. CDR3 length equals 14 residues. The CDR3 region is CASSSAGTQTGYTF. The CDR3 DNA sequence: TGTGCCAGCAGTTCAGCCGGGACTCAGACTGGCTACACCTTC.

The V and J genes are TRBV5-4 and TRBJ2-5, with 7 bases matching TRBD1. With V trimmed by 3 bases and J by 4 bases, 9 bases remained unmatched. Germline V CDR1 and CDR2: SGHNT, YYREEE (reference sequence). The CDR3 totals 15 residues. For the CDR3, the DNA is TGTGCCAGCAGCTCCCCGGGACAGAATGTAGAGACCCAGTACTTC. Encoded protein: CASSSPGQNVETQYF. The full variable domain, in which reference TRBV5-4 and TRBJ2-5 provide the parts outside the CDR3, is ETGVTQSPTHLIKTRGQQVTLRCSSQSGHNTVSWYQQALGQGPQFIFQYYREEENGRGNFPPRFSGLQFPNYSSELNVNALELDDSALYLCASSSPGQNVETQYFGPGTRLLVL.

A few counts support this clone. The V call is TRBV29-1, the J call TRBJ2-7; 8 bases agree with TRBD2. Trimming cost V 7 bases and J 3 bases; bases outside gene matches: 8. CDR3 size: 13 residues. In germline, CDR1 is SQVTM, CDR2 ANQGSEA. CDR3 sequence reads: CSATSGGNYEQYF. CDR3 in DNA: TGCAGCGCAACTAGCGGAGGAAACTACGAGCAGTACTTC.

This clone was counted a single time. This chain links TRBV29-1 with TRBJ2-7, with a possible D match to TRBD2 (6 bases). The CDR3 extends over 12 amino acids. Trimming removed 1 base from V and 2 bases from J, with 6 bases in between. Germline V gene lookup returns CDR1 SQVTM and CDR2 ANQGSEA. The CDR3 protein is CSVEGLAYEQYF. The CDR3 DNA is TGCAGCGTTGAAGGACTAGCCTACGAGCAGTACTTC.

The chain recombines TRBV30 with TRBJ1-3; tentatively, D is TRBD1 (5 bases). The CDR3 loop spans 15 amino acids. Trimming left V 2 bases short and J 3 bases short, with 14 bases between. Germline V gene sequence: CDR1 GTSNPN, CDR2 SVGIG (reference sequence). The CDR3 here is CAWSWGEVGGNTIYF. CDR3 nucleotide sequence: TGTGCCTGGAGTTGGGGGGAAGTTGGTGGAAACACCATATATTTT. Supplemented by reference TRBV30 and TRBJ1-3, the full variable domain reads SQTIHQWPATLVQPVGSPLSLECTVEGTSNPNLYWYRQAAGRGLQLLFYSVGIGQISSEVPQNLSASRPQDRQFILSSKKLLLSDSGFYLCAWSWGEVGGNTIYFGEGSWLTVV.

This clone was found once. The genes are TRBV7-9 and TRBJ2-6; TRBD1 matches at 8 bases. Germline CDR1 is SEHNR and CDR2 is FQNEAQ (reference sequence). V was clipped by 4 bases and J by 2 bases; unmatched bases: 1. CDR3 length equals 15 residues. CDR3 residues: CASSSDRAGANVLTF. The CDR3, as DNA: TGTGCCAGCAGCTCGGACAGGGCTGGGGCCAACGTCCTGACTTTC.

This clone was counted a few times. This chain joins TRBV7-9 and TRBJ1-1; no firm D call. Trimming pared 5 bases from V and 9 bases from J, leaving 10 bases between. The CDR3 covers 11 residues. Germline lookup yields CDR1 SEHNR and CDR2 FQNEAQ (reference sequence). The CDR3 DNA reads TGTGCCAGCAGCCCCGGGTCCCAAGCTTTCTTT. Amino acid sequence: CASSPGSQAFF. Combining the CDR3 with reference TRBV7-9 and TRBJ1-1 gives the whole variable domain DTGVSQNPRHKITKRGQNVTFRCDPISEHNRLYWYRQTLGQGPEFLTYFQNEAQLEKSRLLSDRFSAERPKGSFSTLEIQRTEQGDSAMYLCASSPGSQAFFGQGTRLTVV.

This chain links TRBV15 with TRBJ2-7; maybe TRBD1 (6 bases). The CDR3 sequence is 16 residues long. The V and J ends lost 1 base and 2 bases respectively, with 15 bases between them. Germline CDR1 reads LNHNV; CDR2 reads YYDKDF (reference sequence). This chain's CDR3 is CATSRVGKTGAYEQYF. In DNA, the CDR3 is TGTGCCACCAGCAGAGTCGGAAAGACAGGCGCCTACGAGCAGTACTTC.